The clone carrying this T cell receptor (beta chain) has only one observation. Time point specified: healthy volunteer bleed at 2 weeks. The study extracted total RNA from unfractionated whole blood. This entry is derived from a study of human T cells and chemical hapten exposure. Study-level information: Minor pooled library volume differences mainly drove per-sample TCR yield variation.

Individual cDNA molecules each carried unique molecular identifiers attached by the library. Each CDR3 protein gets one entry after TCRdb re-called the RACE reads with MiXCR. The sample has roughly 130,000 distinct CDR3 sequences, around 8.2% seen once. V lost 3 bases to trimming and J lost 3 bases, with 19 bases between them. In germline, CDR1 is SGHDT, CDR2 YYEEEE. The CDR3 is 16 amino acids. Sequencing was performed on whole blood. This sequence was found in a male donor in good health. Some clones in this sample may be carry-over from other donors' samples. The chain carries TRBV5-6 and TRBJ2-7; D possibly corresponds to TRBD2 (5 bases). The CDR3 DNA sequence: TGTGCCAGCAGCTCTCCTATCGTCGTCGGGAACTACGAGCAGTACTTC. It encodes CASSSPIVVGNYEQYF.